Listed here are 15 T cell receptor beta chains from one sample, sequenced in a study of human T cells and chemical hapten exposure. One entry per CDR3 protein results from TCRdb running MiXCR on the RACE reads. The table shows around 380,000 distinct CDR3 sequences, with approximately 5% occurring only once. Time point denoted: pre-sensitization, week 0. The sample's treatment: therapeutic diphenylcyclopropenone sensitization with weekly scalp DPC. Sequenced here: whole blood, sampled in connection with sensitization to the hapten diphenylcyclopropenone (DPC). The receptors were gathered from a woman between 18 and 29 years old with alopecia areata. Some clones in this sample may be carry-over from other donors' samples.

The sample holds many counts of this clonotype. V and J are TRBV29-1 and TRBJ2-1; 7 bases line up with TRBD2. V gave up 5 bases and J gave up 0 bases; unmatched junction bases: 4. The CDR3 runs to 14 residues. Germline V gene lookup returns CDR1 SQVTM and CDR2 ANQGSEA. The CDR3 sequence is CSVLTSASYNEQFF. For the CDR3, the DNA is TGCAGCGTTCTTACTAGCGCCTCCTACAATGAGCAGTTCTTC.

This clonotype was seen many times. The chain couples TRBV3-1 to TRBJ2-7; a weak D match, TRBD1 (6 bases). V lost 6 bases and J 3 bases, leaving 15 bases between the germline ends. The germline V gene encodes CDR1 LGHDT and CDR2 YNNKEL (reference sequence). The CDR3 consists of 14 residues. The CDR3 protein is CASSAPGHLYEQYF. DNA for the CDR3: TGTGCCAGCAGTGCCCCGGGACACCTCTACGAGCAGTACTTC.

This clonotype was detected ten times or more. V and J are TRBV5-5 and TRBJ2-5; 10 nucleotides line up with TRBD2. This CDR3 is 15 amino acids long. The germline CDR1 and CDR2 sequences are SGHKS and YYEKEE (reference sequence). The V and J ends lost 2 bases and 3 bases, in that order; junction bases with no gene match: 4. The CDR3 region is CASSFRTSGEETQYF. The CDR3 nucleotides are TGTGCCAGCAGCTTCCGGACTAGCGGAGAAGAGACCCAGTACTTC.

This clonotype appeared many times. The gene calls are TRBV27 and TRBJ2-7; 8 nucleotides agree with TRBD1. The CDR3 length is 14 residues. The V and J ends lost 5 bases and 3 bases, in that order; junction bases with no gene match: 6. From germline, CDR1 is MNHEY and CDR2 SMNVEV (reference sequence). The CDR3 region has the DNA TGTGCCAGCAGTGTCGACAGGGGTAACTACGAGCAGTACTTC. It codes for CASSVDRGNYEQYF.

The V call is TRBV23-1, the J call TRBJ2-5, with D possibly TRBD2 on 6 matching bases. TRBV23-1 counts as an open reading frame of uncertain function. The CDR3 is 19 residues long. Trimming shortened V by 2 bases and J by 1 base, and 23 bases separated the two germline ends. CDR3 DNA sequence: TGCGCCAGCAGTCAACCCCCCGCACCGCAGAGCGGGTTCCAAGAGACCCAGTACTTC. It translates to CASSQPPAPQSGFQETQYF.

This clonotype occurred a few times. This rearrangement joins TRBV20-1 to TRBJ1-1, with TRBD1 matching 9 bases. The ends lost 3 bases at V and 7 bases at J; junction bases unmatched: 0. CDR3 length: 11 amino acids. CDR1 and CDR2 (germline): DFQATT, SNEGSKA (reference sequence). The CDR3 here is CSARGQGEAFF. CDR3 coding DNA: TGCAGTGCTAGGGGACAGGGTGAAGCTTTCTTT.

This clonotype was seen only a few times. The chain combines TRBV21-1 with TRBJ2-1; the DNA was not used to check the table's D call, TRBD2. TRBV21-1 constitutes a pseudogene. The CDR3 covers 15 residues. The CDR3 DNA reads TGTGCCAGCAGCAAAGGGGACTGGACCTACAATGAGCAGTTCTTC. It encodes CASSKGDWTYNEQFF.

V usage is TRBV28 and J usage is TRBJ1-6; 11 nucleotides match TRBD1. The CDR3 runs to 16 residues. Losses at the gene ends were 3 bases for V and 10 bases for J; bases not matched to a gene: 8. CDR1 is MDHEN and CDR2 is SYDVKM in the germline V gene. The CDR3 nucleotides read TGTGCCAGCAGTTTTTTACCGGACAGGGGGCAATCACCCCTCCACTTT. Translated, it gives CASSFLPDRGQSPLHF. The full variable domain, with the rest looked up from reference TRBV28 and TRBJ1-6, is DVKVTQSSRYLVKRTGEKVFLECVQDMDHENMFWYRQDPGLGLRLIYFSYDVKMKEKGDIPEGYSVSREKKERFSLILESASTNQTSMYLCASSFLPDRGQSPLHFGNGTRLTVT.

This clonotype occurred a few times. The chain links TRBV28 to TRBJ1-6; D gene ambiguous. V shed 3 bases and J shed 8 bases, with 11 bases lying between them. CDR1 and CDR2 (germline): MDHEN, SYDVKM. The CDR3 length is 14 residues. The CDR3 DNA sequence: TGTGCCAGCAGTTTGAGGTATCAGTATTCACCCCTCCACTTT. Protein: CASSLRYQYSPLHF.

This clonotype has a handful of counts. The chain joins TRBV21-1 to TRBJ1-6; TRBD1 is taken as the D call from the table, unchecked against the DNA. TRBV21-1 is a listed pseudogene. The CDR3 runs to 20 residues. In DNA form, the CDR3 reads TGTGCCAGCAGAAAACCGCGGCCGCGTGACAGGGCAGATCAAAATTCACCCCTCCACTTT. It translates to CASRKPRPRDRADQNSPLHF.

A few counts support this clonotype. V and J are TRBV4-3 and TRBJ2-3; D might be TRBD2 (7 bases). The CDR3 runs 20 residues. V gave up 0 bases and J gave up 0 bases, with 22 bases separating them. Per the germline V gene, CDR1 is LGHNA and CDR2 is YSLEER. CDR3 region: CASSQELSGGGRASTDTQYF. The CDR3 DNA is TGCGCCAGCAGCCAAGAGTTGAGTGGCGGGGGCCGTGCTAGCACAGATACGCAGTATTTT.

The CDR3 bases are TGCAGCGTTGTAAAGGGCTTAACGAACACTGAAGCTTTCTTT. Its protein is CSVVKGLTNTEAFF. The chain links TRBV29-1 to TRBJ1-1; D unresolved. The CDR3 has 14 amino acids. CDR1 is SQVTM and CDR2 is ANQGSEA in the germline V gene. The V and J ends lost 4 bases and 1 base respectively, with 13 bases between them.

In this sample, this clonotype turned up a few times. The chain uses TRBV4-1 and TRBJ1-5; 7 bases map to TRBD1. This CDR3 region has 15 residues. Losses at the gene ends were 2 bases for V and 1 base for J; bases not matched to a gene: 2. Per germline, CDR1 MGHRA and CDR2 YSYEKL. CDR3 bases: TGCGCCAGCAGCCAAAAGGGGGCCAGCAATCAGCCCCAGCATTTT. It translates to CASSQKGASNQPQHF.

There are many counts of this clonotype. The chain combines TRBV21-1 with TRBJ2-4; the table assigns TRBD2, which was not confirmed against the DNA. TRBV21-1 is a listed pseudogene. CDR3 length: 15 amino acids. CDR3 nucleotides: TGTGCCACCGCGGGGAGCGGGGGACCCAAAAACATTCAGTACTTC. Residues: CATAGSGGPKNIQYF.

This clonotype was seen many times. This chain uses TRBV27 with TRBJ2-3; D call uncertain. This CDR3 contains 11 residues. Trimming took off 6 bases at V and 0 bases at J, with 1 base between the two ends. Looked up from germline, CDR1 is MNHEY and CDR2 is SMNVEV (reference sequence). The CDR3 region is CASRSTDTQYF. Here the CDR3 DNA reads TGTGCCAGCAGGAGCACAGATACGCAGTATTTT.